This TCR beta chain was captured in a study of T cell responses to AZD1222 COVID-19 vaccine. The overall study: Combined were second doses at about 4 or about 12 weeks. Study outcomes and limitations: Donors, mostly white British, included more females; clonal diversity was possibly underestimated.

With regard to this clone: As yet, its antigen is unknown. Distinct nucleotide sequences in the sample also encode this CDR3.

Trimming cost V 3 bases and J 5 bases, with 8 bases left between them. Germline loops: CDR1 SEHNR, CDR2 FQNEAQ (reference sequence). The CDR3 loop spans 13 amino acids. Clones were sequenced by immunoSEQ multiplex PCR, and TCRdb holds only the in-frame ones, with some missing. The repertoire includes more than 110,000 clones, roughly 93% of them detected once, and under 6.5% sits in the top ten. This chain uses TRBV7-9 with TRBJ2-1; D remains ambiguous. This specimen consisted of peripheral blood, obtained on day 0 of AZD1222 vaccination. The receptor was isolated from an adult in good health. CDR3 nucleotide sequence: TGTGCCAGCAGCTTGGGATGGAACAATGAGCAGTTCTTC. It specifies CASSLGWNNEQFF.